This T cell receptor (beta chain) was identified in a study of neoadjuvant anti-PD-1 for oral cavity cancer. Study overall: Nivolumab at 3 mg/kg was mostly given biweekly, three to four doses, pre-surgery. The study, taken as a whole, reports: Only a few patients per response group were TCR-analyzed; validation needed. After neoadjuvant nivolumab, PBMC T cell clonality was significantly higher in non-responders than responders.

In regard to this clone: Its cognate antigen is unknown.

As to time point: after neoadjuvant nivolumab, at surgical resection. These newly diagnosed stage II-IVA oral cavity squamous cell carcinoma patients had no prior systemic or radiation treatment. Generated by immunoSEQ multiplex PCR, the TCRdb table keeps only in-frame clones and is missing some. The data hold over 65,000 clones, with 86% observed a single time. The specimen was PBMCs, collected after nivolumab (anti-PD-1) treatment. The receptor was derived from a person aged 40 to 85 with oral cavity squamous cell carcinoma.

This CDR3 reads CASSASGATGSYEQYF. CDR3 sequence (DNA): TGTGCCAGTTCTGCAAGCGGGGCCACAGGTTCATACGAGCAGTACTTC. The chain employs TRBV19 and TRBJ2-7, with 7 nucleotides matching TRBD2. V shed 8 bases, J shed 4 bases, and the junction held 17 bases outside the gene matches. This CDR3 comprises 16 residues. Germline V gives CDR1 LNHDA, CDR2 SQIVND (reference sequence). The full variable domain, in which reference TRBV19 and TRBJ2-7 provide the parts outside the CDR3, is DGGITQSPKYLFRKEGQNVTLSCEQNLNHDAMYWYRQDPGQGLRLIYYSQIVNDFQKGDIAEGYSVSREKKESFPLTVTSAQKNPTAFYLCASSASGATGSYEQYFGPGTRLTVT.